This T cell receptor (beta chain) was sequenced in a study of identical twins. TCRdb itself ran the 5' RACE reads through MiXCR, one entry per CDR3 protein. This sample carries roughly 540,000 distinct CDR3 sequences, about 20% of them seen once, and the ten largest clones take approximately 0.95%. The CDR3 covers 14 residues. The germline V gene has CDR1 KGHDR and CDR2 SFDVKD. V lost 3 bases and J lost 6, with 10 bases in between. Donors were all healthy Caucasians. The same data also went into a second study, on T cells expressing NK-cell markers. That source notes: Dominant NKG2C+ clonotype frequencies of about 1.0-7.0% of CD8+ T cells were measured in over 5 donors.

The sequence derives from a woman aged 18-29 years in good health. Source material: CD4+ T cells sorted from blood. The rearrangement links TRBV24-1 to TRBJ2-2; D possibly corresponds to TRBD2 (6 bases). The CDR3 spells CATSDHGSAGELFF. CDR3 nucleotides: TGTGCCACCAGTGATCACGGGAGCGCCGGGGAGCTGTTTTTT.